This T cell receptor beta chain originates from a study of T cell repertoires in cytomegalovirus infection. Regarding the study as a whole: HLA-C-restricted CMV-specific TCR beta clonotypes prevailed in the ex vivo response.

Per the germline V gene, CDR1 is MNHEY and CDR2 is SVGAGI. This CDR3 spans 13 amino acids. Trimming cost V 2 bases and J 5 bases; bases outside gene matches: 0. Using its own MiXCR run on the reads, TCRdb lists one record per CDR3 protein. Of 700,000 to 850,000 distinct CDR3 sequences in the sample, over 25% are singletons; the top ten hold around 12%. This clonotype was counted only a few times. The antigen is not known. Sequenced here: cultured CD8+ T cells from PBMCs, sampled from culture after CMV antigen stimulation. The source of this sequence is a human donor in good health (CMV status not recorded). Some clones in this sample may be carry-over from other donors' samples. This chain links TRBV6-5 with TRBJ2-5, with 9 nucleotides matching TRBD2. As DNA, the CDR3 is TGTGCCAGCAGTTACGGACTAGCGGAGACCCAGTACTTC. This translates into CASSYGLAETQYF.